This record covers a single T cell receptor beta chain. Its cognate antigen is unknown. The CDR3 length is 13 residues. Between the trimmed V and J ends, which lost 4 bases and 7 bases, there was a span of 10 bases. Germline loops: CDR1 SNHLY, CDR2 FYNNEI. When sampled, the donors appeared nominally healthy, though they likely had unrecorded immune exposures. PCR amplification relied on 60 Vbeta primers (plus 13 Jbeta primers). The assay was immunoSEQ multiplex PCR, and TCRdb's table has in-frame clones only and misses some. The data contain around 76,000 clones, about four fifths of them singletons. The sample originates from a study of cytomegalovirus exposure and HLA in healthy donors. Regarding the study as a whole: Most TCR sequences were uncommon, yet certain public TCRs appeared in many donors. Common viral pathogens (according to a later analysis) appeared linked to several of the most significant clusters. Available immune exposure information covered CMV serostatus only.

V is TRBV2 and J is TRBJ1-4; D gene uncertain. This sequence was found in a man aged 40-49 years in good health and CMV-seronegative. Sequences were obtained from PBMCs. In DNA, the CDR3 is TGTGCCAGCAGTGTTAGTCCCGGTGAAAAACTGTTTTTT. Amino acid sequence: CASSVSPGEKLFF.